This TCR beta chain was profiled in a study of T cell responses to AZD1222 COVID-19 vaccine. General study points: Spike-specific TCR repertoires showed rising breadth and depth after two AZD1222 doses. Reports say nearly half of spike-specific TCRs go after unmutated variant regions. AZD1222 recipients seropositive at baseline numbered only six.

In the case of this clone: Its target is not known.

Trimming took off 5 bases at V and 11 bases at J, with 18 bases between the two ends. This CDR3 is built from 13 residues. CDR1 and CDR2 from the germline V gene are LNHNV and YYDKDF (reference sequence). Some second doses came at about 4 weeks and others at about 12 weeks; these were pooled. Assay: immunoSEQ multiplex PCR; the TCRdb copy retains only in-frame clones and omits some. The data contain under 150,000 clones, around 90% of them singletons. This sequence joins TRBV15 and TRBJ1-1, with D perhaps matching TRBD1 (6 bases). This sequence originates from an adult who received the AZD1222 COVID-19 vaccine. This specimen consisted of peripheral blood, obtained 28 days after the second AZD1222 dose. CDR3 residues: CATSPQGGETAFF. DNA of the CDR3: TGTGCCACCAGCCCACAGGGAGGGGAGACGGCTTTCTTT.